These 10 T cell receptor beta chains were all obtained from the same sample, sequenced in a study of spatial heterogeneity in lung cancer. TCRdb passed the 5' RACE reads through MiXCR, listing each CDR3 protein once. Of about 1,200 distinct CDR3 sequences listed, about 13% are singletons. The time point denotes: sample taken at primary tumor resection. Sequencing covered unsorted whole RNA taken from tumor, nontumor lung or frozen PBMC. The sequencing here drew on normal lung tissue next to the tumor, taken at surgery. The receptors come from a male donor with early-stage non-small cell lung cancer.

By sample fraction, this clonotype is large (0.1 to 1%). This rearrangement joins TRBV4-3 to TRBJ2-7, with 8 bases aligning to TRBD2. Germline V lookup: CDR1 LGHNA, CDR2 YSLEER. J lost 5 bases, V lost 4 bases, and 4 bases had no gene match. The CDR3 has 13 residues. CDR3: CASSPPGGDEQYF. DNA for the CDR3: TGCGCCAGCAGCCCCCCGGGGGGGGACGAGCAGTACTTC.

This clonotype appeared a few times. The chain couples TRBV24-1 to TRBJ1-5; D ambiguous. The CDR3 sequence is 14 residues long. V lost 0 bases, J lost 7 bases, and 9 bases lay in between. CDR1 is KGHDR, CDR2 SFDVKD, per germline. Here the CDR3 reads CATSDLHVLQPQHF. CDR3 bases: TGTGCCACCAGTGATTTGCACGTCCTCCAGCCCCAGCATTTT.

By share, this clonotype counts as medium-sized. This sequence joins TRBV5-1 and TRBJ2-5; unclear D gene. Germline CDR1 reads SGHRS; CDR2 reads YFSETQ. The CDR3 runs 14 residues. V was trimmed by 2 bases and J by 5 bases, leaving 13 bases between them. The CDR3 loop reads CASSFGEVRETQYF. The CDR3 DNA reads TGCGCCAGCAGCTTCGGAGAAGTTCGGGAGACCCAGTACTTC. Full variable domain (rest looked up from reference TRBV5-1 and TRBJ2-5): KAGVTQTPRYLIKTRGQQVTLSCSPISGHRSVSWYQQTPGQGLQFLFEYFSETQRNKGNFPGRFSGRQFSNSRSEMNVSTLELGDSALYLCASSFGEVRETQYFGPGTRLLVL.

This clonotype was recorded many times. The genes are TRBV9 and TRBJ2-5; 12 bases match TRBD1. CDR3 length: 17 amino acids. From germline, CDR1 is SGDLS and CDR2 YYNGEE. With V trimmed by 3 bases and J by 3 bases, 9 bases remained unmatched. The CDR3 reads CASSAGAGTGGEETQYF. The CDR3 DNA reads TGTGCCAGCAGCGCAGGCGCCGGGACAGGGGGCGAAGAGACCCAGTACTTC.

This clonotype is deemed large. The CDR3 DNA sequence: TGTGCCAGCAGCTTGTTGGGGTCAGATACGCAGTATTTT. Translation gives CASSLLGSDTQYF. The chain combines TRBV5-4 with TRBJ2-3; D is uncertain. V was pared by 1 base and J by 4 bases, with 7 bases between. The V gene's germline CDR1 is SGHNT and CDR2 YYREEE (reference sequence). The CDR3 has 13 amino acids.

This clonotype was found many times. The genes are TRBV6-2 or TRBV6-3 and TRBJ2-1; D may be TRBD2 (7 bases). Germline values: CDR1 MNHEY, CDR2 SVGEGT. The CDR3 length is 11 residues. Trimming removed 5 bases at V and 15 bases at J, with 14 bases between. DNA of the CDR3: TGTGCCAGCAGTCAGGGGTCGGGGGGGTTCTTC. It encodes CASSQGSGGFF.

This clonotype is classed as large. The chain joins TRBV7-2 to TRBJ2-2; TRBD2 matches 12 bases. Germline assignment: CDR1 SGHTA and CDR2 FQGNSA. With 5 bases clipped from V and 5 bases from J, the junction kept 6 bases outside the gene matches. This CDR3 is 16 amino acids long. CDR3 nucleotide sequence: TGTGCCAGCAGCCCTACTAGCGGGGGGAGAACCGGGGAGCTGTTTTTT. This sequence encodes CASSPTSGGRTGELFF.

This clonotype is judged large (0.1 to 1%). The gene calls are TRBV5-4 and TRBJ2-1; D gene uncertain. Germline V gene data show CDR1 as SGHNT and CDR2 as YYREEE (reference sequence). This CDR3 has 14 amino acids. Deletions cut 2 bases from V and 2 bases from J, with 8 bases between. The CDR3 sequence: CASSFLGPYNEQFF. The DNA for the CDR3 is TGTGCCAGCAGCTTCCTGGGCCCCTACAATGAGCAGTTCTTC.

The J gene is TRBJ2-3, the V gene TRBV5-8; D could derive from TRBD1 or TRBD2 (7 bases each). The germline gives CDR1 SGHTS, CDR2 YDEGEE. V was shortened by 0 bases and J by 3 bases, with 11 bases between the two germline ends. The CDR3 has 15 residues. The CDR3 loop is CASSLGQGGTDTQYF. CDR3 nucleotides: TGTGCCAGCAGCTTGGGGCAGGGGGGGACAGATACGCAGTATTTT.

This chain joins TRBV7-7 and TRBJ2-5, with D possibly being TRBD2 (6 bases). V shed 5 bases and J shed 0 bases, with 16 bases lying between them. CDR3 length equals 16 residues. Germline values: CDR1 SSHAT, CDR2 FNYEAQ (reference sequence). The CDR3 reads CASSAAGPPYQETQYF. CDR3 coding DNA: TGTGCCAGCAGCGCGGCGGGGCCACCGTACCAAGAGACCCAGTACTTC.